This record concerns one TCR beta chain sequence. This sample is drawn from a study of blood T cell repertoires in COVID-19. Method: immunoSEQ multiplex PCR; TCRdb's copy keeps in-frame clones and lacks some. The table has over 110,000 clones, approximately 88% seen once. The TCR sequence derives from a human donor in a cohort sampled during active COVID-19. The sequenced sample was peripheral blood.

In nucleotides, the CDR3 is TGTGCCATCAGAGCTAGCGGGGGTCAAGAGACCCAGTACTTC. Its protein product is CAIRASGGQETQYF. This rearrangement joins TRBV10-3 to TRBJ2-5; 10 nucleotides agree with TRBD2. V dropped 6 bases and J dropped 2; count of bases not matched to a gene: 3. CDR3 length: 14 amino acids. Germline CDR1 is ENHRY and CDR2 is SYGVKD.